This T cell receptor beta chain is from a study of blood T cell repertoires in COVID-19. Study as a whole: Sites across the United States, Italy and Spain contributed samples from acute and convalescent COVID-19.

Per the original methods: Amplification of reference gene primers provided the estimated nucleated cell counts. Some clones are missing from TCRdb's copy, which holds only in-frame ones; the method was immunoSEQ multiplex PCR. That table supplies the V and J calls and clone size; D and trimming were determined from the DNA. The profile shows some 200,000 clones, 75% to 85% of them singletons. V was trimmed by 6 bases and J by 5 bases, leaving 7 bases between them. Germline CDR1 is MNHEY and CDR2 is SVGAGI. CDR3 size: 12 residues. Seattle participants joined during active infection and were tracked over time.

Material for sequencing was peripheral blood. This rearrangement joins TRBV6-5 to TRBJ2-2; D uncertain. The sequence was collected from a woman in her twenties or thirties with COVID-19, enrolled during active disease. The CDR3 is CASRRSTGELFF. The CDR3 bases are TGTGCCAGCAGGCGGTCTACCGGGGAGCTGTTTTTT.